One sample yielded the 10 T cell receptor beta chains listed below, sequenced in a study of T-cell reconstitution after alpha-beta-depleted transplantation in children. Using unique molecular identifiers, the investigators prepared the TCRbeta library. Each CDR3 protein gets one entry after TCRdb re-called the PCR reads with MiXCR. This sample has some 500,000 distinct CDR3 sequences, with around 17% found just once. This specimen was PBMCs from the stem cell graft donor, taken from the stem cell graft. Receptors originate from a human donor who donated a stem cell graft to a child with acute lymphoblastic leukemia.

The chain employs TRBV19 and TRBJ2-7, with a possible D match to TRBD1 (5 bases). V lost 3 bases, J lost 2 bases, and 8 bases lay in between. The germline gives CDR1 LNHDA, CDR2 SQIVND (reference sequence). The CDR3 runs 13 residues. CDR3 sequence reads: CASSMTVTYEQYF. The CDR3 DNA is TGTGCCAGTAGTATGACAGTTACCTACGAGCAGTACTTC.

The chain combines TRBV7-9 with TRBJ2-7; 9 bases line up with TRBD1. Germline lookup yields CDR1 SEHNR and CDR2 FQNEAQ (reference sequence). J gave up 5 bases and V 4 bases, and 9 bases lay outside the gene matches. CDR3 length: 15 amino acids. This CDR3 reads CASSSRDRAPDEQYF. The CDR3 DNA follows: TGTGCCAGCAGCTCCCGGGACAGGGCCCCCGACGAGCAGTACTTC.

The chain links TRBV19 to TRBJ2-5, with 12 positions matching TRBD2. Germline CDR1 reads LNHDA; CDR2 reads SQIVND (reference sequence). This CDR3 has 17 residues. Unmatched junction bases numbered 9, after V lost 4 bases and J lost 3 bases. This CDR3 is CASSTTPRLAGEETQYF. The CDR3 DNA is TGTGCCAGTAGTACTACTCCGCGACTAGCGGGAGAAGAGACCCAGTACTTC. Looking up the rest from reference TRBV19 and TRBJ2-5 gives the full variable domain: DGGITQSPKYLFRKEGQNVTLSCEQNLNHDAMYWYRQDPGQGLRLIYYSQIVNDFQKGDIAEGYSVSREKKESFPLTVTSAQKNPTAFYLCASSTTPRLAGEETQYFGPGTRLLVL.

This clonotype showed up just a few times. The genes are TRBV11-2 and TRBJ2-3; 7 bases match TRBD2. The CDR3 is 15 amino acids. Looked up from germline, CDR1 is SGHAT and CDR2 is FQNNGV. V lost 4 bases and J lost 2; bases outside the gene matches: 6. The CDR3 loop is CASSSDAGATDTQYF. DNA for the CDR3: TGTGCCAGCAGCTCAGACGCGGGAGCCACAGATACGCAGTATTTT.

The rearrangement uses TRBV27 and TRBJ2-2, with a tentative D call TRBD2 (7 bases). CDR3 length: 14 residues. The germline V gene has CDR1 MNHEY and CDR2 SMNVEV (reference sequence). V dropped 2 bases and J dropped 6 bases, with 10 bases sitting between them. The CDR3 DNA follows: TGTGCCAGCAGTTTAGGAGGGGGGGCCGGGGAGCTGTTTTTT. Translation gives CASSLGGGAGELFF.

This chain links TRBV6-1 with TRBJ1-2, with 7 bases lining up with TRBD1. V shed 7 bases, J shed 7 bases, and the junction held 18 bases outside the gene matches. The CDR3 loop spans 16 amino acids. From germline, CDR1 is MNHNS and CDR2 SASEGT. The CDR3 bases are TGTGCCAGCACCCCCGGGCCAGGCCTCAACAGGGGTGGCTACACCTTC. Translation: CASTPGPGLNRGGYTF.

The chain combines TRBV27 with TRBJ2-1; 8 bases are a match to TRBD1. The germline V gene encodes CDR1 MNHEY and CDR2 SMNVEV (reference sequence). J lost 8 bases, V lost 4 bases, and 4 bases had no gene match. The CDR3 is 13 residues long. The CDR3 loop is CASSSPGGHEQFF. The CDR3 DNA reads as TGTGCCAGCAGTTCCCCAGGGGGCCATGAGCAGTTCTTC.

V gene TRBV2 combines with J gene TRBJ2-7, with no clear D. Germline-derived CDR1 and CDR2 are SNHLY and FYNNEI. The CDR3 loop spans 12 amino acids. V lost 4 bases and J lost 0, with 4 bases in between. For the CDR3, the DNA is TGTGCCAGCAGTGCCGTCTCCTACGAGCAGTACTTC. Encoded protein: CASSAVSYEQYF. The whole variable domain, remainder taken from reference TRBV2 and TRBJ2-7, is EPEVTQTPSHQVTQMGQEVILRCVPISNHLYFYWYRQILGQKVEFLVSFYNNEISEKSEIFDDQFSVERPDGSNFTLKIRSTKLEDSAMYFCASSAVSYEQYFGPGTRLTVT.

This clonotype was seen repeatedly, ten times or more. V usage is TRBV27 and J usage is TRBJ1-1, with a tentative D call TRBD1 (6 bases). In germline, CDR1 is MNHEY, CDR2 SMNVEV (reference sequence). The CDR3 sequence is 14 residues long. Between the trimmed V and J ends, which lost 3 bases and 3 bases, there was a span of 11 bases. The CDR3 protein is CASSLQGSHTEAFF. The CDR3 DNA reads TGTGCCAGCAGTTTGCAGGGGTCCCACACTGAAGCTTTCTTT.

This sequence joins TRBV5-1 and TRBJ2-1; 11 bases fit TRBD2. The ends lost 1 base at V and 5 bases at J; junction bases unmatched: 11. The V gene's germline CDR1 is SGHRS and CDR2 YFSETQ. The CDR3 covers 18 residues. The CDR3 nucleotides are TGCGCCAGCAGCTTGAAACTAGCGGGAGAAACAGTGAACAATGAGCAGTTCTTC. Translated: CASSLKLAGETVNNEQFF.